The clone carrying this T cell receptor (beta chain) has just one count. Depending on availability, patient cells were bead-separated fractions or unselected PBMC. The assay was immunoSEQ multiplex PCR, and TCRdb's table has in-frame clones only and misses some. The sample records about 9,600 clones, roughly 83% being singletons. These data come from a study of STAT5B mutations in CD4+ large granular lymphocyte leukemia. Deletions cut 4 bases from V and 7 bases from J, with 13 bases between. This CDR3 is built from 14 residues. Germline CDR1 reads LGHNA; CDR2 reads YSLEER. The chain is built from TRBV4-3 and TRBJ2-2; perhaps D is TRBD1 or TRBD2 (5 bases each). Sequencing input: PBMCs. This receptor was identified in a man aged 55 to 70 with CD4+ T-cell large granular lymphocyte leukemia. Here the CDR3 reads CASSPTGAGGELFF. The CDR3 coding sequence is TGCGCCAGCAGCCCCACCGGGGCGGGCGGGGAGCTGTTTTTT.